This TCR beta chain was retrieved from a study of CD8+ T cells in alopecia areata. Following RNA extraction, reverse transcription yielded cDNA that acted as the sequencing template. The protocol was immunoSEQ multiplex PCR, while the TCRdb copy is restricted to in-frame clones and leaves out a portion. The sample records about 40,000 clones, over 85% being singletons. Treatment indicated: oral pan-JAK inhibitor, 5-10 mg twice daily. This CDR3 contains 11 residues. CDR1 and CDR2 from the germline V gene are SGHRS and YFSETQ. V lost 2 bases and J lost 15, with 12 bases in between. This clone was seen only a few times.

The chain carries TRBV5-1 and TRBJ2-1; D possibly corresponds to TRBD1 (6 bases). Sequenced here: CD8+ T cells sorted from blood, sampled at week 24, from a patient treated with tofacitinib. The receptor comes from a human donor with alopecia areata. The CDR3 protein is CASSFRQVRFF. In DNA form, the CDR3 reads TGCGCCAGCAGCTTCCGACAGGTTCGGTTCTTC. Full variable domain (missing parts from reference TRBV5-1 and TRBJ2-1): KAGVTQTPRYLIKTRGQQVTLSCSPISGHRSVSWYQQTPGQGLQFLFEYFSETQRNKGNFPGRFSGRQFSNSRSEMNVSTLELGDSALYLCASSFRQVRFFGPGTRLTVL.